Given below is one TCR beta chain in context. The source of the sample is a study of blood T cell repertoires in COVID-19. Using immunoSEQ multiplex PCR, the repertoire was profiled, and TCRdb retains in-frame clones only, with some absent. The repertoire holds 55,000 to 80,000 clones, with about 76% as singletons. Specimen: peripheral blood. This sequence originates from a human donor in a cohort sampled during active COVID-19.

The CDR3 nucleotides read TGTGCCAGCAGCCCCTGCTGGGCTGATACGCAGTATTTT. Protein product: CASSPCWADTQYF. The chain has TRBV3-1 (or the pseudogene TRBV3-2) and TRBJ2-3; D gene uncertain. V gave up 4 bases and J gave up 6 bases, with 11 bases separating them. Germline CDR1 is LGHDT and CDR2 is YNNKEL (reference sequence). This CDR3 is built from 13 residues.